A selection of T cell receptor beta chains follows, all from one sample in a study of T-cell memory formation after mild COVID-19. TCRdb re-called the 5' RACE reads through MiXCR, storing one row per CDR3 protein. The table has about 340,000 distinct CDR3 sequences, around a sixth seen once; the top ten hold 20% to 25%. Sequenced: PBMCs or a T cell subset sorted from them (not recorded which). The receptors were gathered from a man younger than 30 who had mild COVID-19 (a few samples of this study predate the infection). Cell type and time point are not known. Both conserved end residues are trimmed from each CDR3. A D gene is named only where the DNA matches it firmly.

>-|TRBJ2-3|TRBV5-1
ASSLPFGVRGNTDTQY
>TRBD1|TRBJ1-6|TRBV18
ASRRGPSAYNSPLH
>-|TRBJ2-3|TRBV7-2
ASSLVSGLVSTDTQY
>-|TRBJ2-3|TRBV12-3/TRBV12-4
ASSARLWGTQY
>-|TRBJ2-2|TRBV3-2
ASSSGLAGGRLRSGELF
>-|TRBJ1-5|TRBV7-2
ASSSCTICGGIGQPQH
>TRBD1|TRBJ1-6|TRBV5-1
ASSLESPGQGIRGLYNSPLH
>-|TRBJ2-3|TRBV12-3/TRBV12-4
ASSPVAEIDTQY
>-|TRBJ2-3|TRBV5-1
ASSYSPSSTDTQY
>-|TRBJ2-3|TRBV7-6
ASSFGLFPSTDTQY
>-|TRBJ2-2|TRBV9
ASSVAGNTGELF
>TRBD1|TRBJ2-6|TRBV5-1
ASSRGTDDSGANVLT
>-|TRBJ2-1|TRBV25-1
ASSDLDSRQGGYNEQF
>-|TRBJ2-1|TRBV4-2
ASSQGEVLNEQF
>TRBD1|TRBJ2-3|TRBV27
ASSLQGAGDTQY
>-|TRBJ2-3|TRBV9
ASSVVDQHSDTQY
>TRBD1|TRBJ1-1|TRBV7-2
ASSSQGGSGATF
>-|TRBJ2-4|TRBV6-2/TRBV6-3
ASSPGGKNIQY
>TRBD1|TRBJ1-1|TRBV20-1
SAREAGGGNTEAF
>TRBD2|TRBJ2-1|TRBV3-1
ASSRAGGNYNEQF
>-|TRBJ1-5|TRBV7-9
ASSLGAQLFQH
>TRBD1|TRBJ1-1|TRBV18
ASSVTGSLDNTEAF
>TRBD2|TRBJ2-1|TRBV5-1
ASRVANRGGAGSYNEQF
>TRBD1|TRBJ2-1|TRBV10-3
AISGAGQGNEQF
>-|TRBJ2-5|TRBV30
AWKGAGQETQY
>TRBD2|TRBJ2-1|TRBV9
ASSTGTSVNEQF
>-|TRBJ2-1|TRBV5-5
ASSLLLGGAYNEQF
>-|TRBJ2-3|TRBV7-9
ASSLVIRTVDTQY
>-|TRBJ1-2|TRBV29-1
SVEGVDLLRGYT
>-|TRBJ1-5|TRBV6-5
ASMALRGALGNQPQH